The 18 T cell receptor beta chains below were found in one sample sequenced in a study of blood T cell repertoires in COVID-19. Using immunoSEQ multiplex PCR, the repertoire was profiled, and TCRdb retains in-frame clones only, with some absent. The table includes a few hundred thousand clones, more than 80% detected once. Sequencing input: PBMCs or T cells enriched from blood (not recorded which). The receptors derive from a man aged 18-30 years who had recovered from COVID-19.

CDR3 DNA: TGTGCCAGCAGTTACAAGTTGACAGGGGCCTACAATGAGCAGTTCTTC. Translation gives CASSYKLTGAYNEQFF. This sequence joins TRBV6-5 and TRBJ2-1, with 8 bases aligning to TRBD1. In germline, CDR1 is MNHEY, CDR2 SVGAGI. CDR3 length: 16 amino acids. J lost 2 bases, V lost 2 bases, and 5 bases had no gene match.

J is TRBJ1-2 and V is TRBV25-1, with TRBD1 matching over 8 bases. V gave up 6 bases and J gave up 4 bases; unmatched junction bases: 13. The length of the CDR3 is 16 residues. CDR1 is MGHDK and CDR2 is SYGVNS in the germline V gene. The CDR3 region is CASREGQDNYFYGYTF. CDR3 nucleotide sequence: TGTGCCAGCAGGGAGGGACAGGACAACTACTTCTATGGCTACACCTTC.

The chain links TRBV28 to TRBJ2-1; 9 positions agree with TRBD2. This CDR3 spans 13 amino acids. J gave up 9 bases and V 6 bases, and 6 bases lay outside the gene matches. Germline V gene sequence: CDR1 MDHEN, CDR2 SYDVKM. The CDR3 here is CASRKREVTEQFF. The CDR3 DNA reads as TGTGCCAGCAGGAAGCGGGAGGTCACTGAGCAGTTCTTC.

The rearrangement joins TRBV25-1 to TRBJ1-3, with TRBD1 matching 9 bases. The CDR3 contains 14 residues. The V segment lost 7 bases and the J segment 2 bases; nucleotides outside the gene matches: 3. CDR1 and CDR2 from the germline V gene are MGHDK and SYGVNS. CDR3 protein: CASKQGAPGNTIYF. The CDR3 DNA follows: TGTGCCAGCAAACAGGGGGCGCCTGGAAACACCATATATTTT.

This clone has only one observation. The V and J genes are TRBV2 and TRBJ1-6; no clear D. The ends were cut back, 8 bases at V and 10 bases at J, with 15 bases in the middle. The germline CDR1 and CDR2 sequences are SNHLY and FYNNEI. This CDR3 comprises 13 residues. DNA of the CDR3: TGTGCCAGCTCACTGAAAGGCGGCTCACCCCTCCACTTT. Protein product: CASSLKGGSPLHF.

Turning to this clone: In the same sample, other DNA sequences code for this CDR3. The genes are TRBV7-2 and TRBJ2-7, with 11 bases identical to TRBD1. Germline CDR1 is SGHTA and CDR2 is FQGNSA. Trimming took 3 bases from V and 0 from J; bases not matched to a gene: 1. The CDR3 has 15 residues. The CDR3 is CASSLDRGPSYEQYF. The CDR3 DNA reads as TGTGCCAGCAGCTTGGACAGGGGGCCCTCCTACGAGCAGTACTTC.

The chain is built from TRBV7-9 and TRBJ1-1; D gene ambiguous. Germline CDR1 reads SEHNR; CDR2 reads FQNEAQ (reference sequence). V was shortened by 5 bases and J by 7 bases, with 8 bases between the two germline ends. The CDR3 spans 11 residues. The CDR3 here is CASSPTLEAFF. The CDR3 DNA sequence: TGTGCCAGCAGCCCTACCCTTGAAGCTTTCTTT. Full variable domain (missing parts from reference TRBV7-9 and TRBJ1-1): DTGVSQNPRHKITKRGQNVTFRCDPISEHNRLYWYRQTLGQGPEFLTYFQNEAQLEKSRLLSDRFSAERPKGSFSTLEIQRTEQGDSAMYLCASSPTLEAFFGQGTRLTVV.

The chain uses TRBV3-1 (or the pseudogene TRBV3-2) and TRBJ2-7, with 8 bases lining up with TRBD2. Germline assignment: CDR1 LGHDT and CDR2 YNNKEL (reference sequence). The CDR3 is 15 residues long. V gave up 4 bases and J gave up 4 bases; unmatched junction bases: 9. CDR3 bases: TGTGCCAGCAGCCCAAGATGCGGGGGGAAATACGAGCAGTACTTC. The encoded protein is CASSPRCGGKYEQYF.

The J gene is TRBJ1-1, the V gene TRBV7-9; 7 nucleotides match TRBD1. Germline V gene data show CDR1 as SEHNR and CDR2 as FQNEAQ (reference sequence). The CDR3 is 14 residues long. V lost 4 bases and J lost 1; bases outside the gene matches: 3. The CDR3 sequence: CASSSYRGNTEAFF. DNA of the CDR3: TGTGCCAGCAGCTCCTACAGGGGGAACACTGAAGCTTTCTTT.

The table lists this clone with a count of one. This chain links TRBV30 with TRBJ1-5; D may be TRBD1 (6 bases). This CDR3 comprises 12 residues. Germline V gene data show CDR1 as GTSNPN and CDR2 as SVGIG (reference sequence). V gave up 6 bases and J gave up 4 bases, with 10 bases separating them. This CDR3 reads CACGQGNQPQHF. CDR3 nucleotide sequence: TGTGCCTGCGGCCAGGGGAATCAGCCCCAGCATTTT.

The genes are TRBV11-2 and TRBJ2-2; D might be TRBD1 (5 bases). The CDR3 is made up of 17 amino acids. Per the germline V gene, CDR1 is SGHAT and CDR2 is FQNNGV. The ends were cut back, 3 bases at V and 0 bases at J, with 14 bases in the middle. The CDR3 spells CASSLRTGEPNTGELFF. In nucleotides, the CDR3 is TGTGCCAGCAGCTTGCGTACAGGAGAACCGAACACCGGGGAGCTGTTTTTT.

The chain is built from TRBV7-9 and TRBJ2-1; 10 positions match TRBD2. Losses at the gene ends were 3 bases for V and 5 bases for J; bases not matched to a gene: 7. The CDR3 length is 16 residues. CDR1 is SEHNR, CDR2 FQNEAQ, per germline (reference sequence). The CDR3 loop is CASSFLRTSGDNEQFF. In DNA form, the CDR3 reads TGTGCCAGCAGCTTTCTGAGGACTAGCGGTGACAATGAGCAGTTCTTC.

The chain has TRBV3-1 (or the pseudogene TRBV3-2) and TRBJ1-2, with 7 bases aligning to TRBD1. Germline CDR1 and CDR2: LGHDT and YNNKEL (reference sequence). The CDR3 is made up of 15 amino acids. V lost 2 bases, J lost 14 bases, and 17 bases stayed unmatched. CDR3: CASSQTTRQGKAGTF. The CDR3 nucleotides read TGTGCCAGCAGCCAAACCACTCGACAGGGAAAGGCGGGAACCTTC.

The genes are TRBV2 and TRBJ2-7; TRBD2 matches at 9 bases. CDR3 length equals 18 residues. Germline CDR1 reads SNHLY; CDR2 reads FYNNEI. After removal of 3 bases from V and 1 base from J, the junction contained 13 bases not matched to a gene. CDR3 bases: TGTGCCAGCAGTGAGGGGGTTGGACTAGCGATGAAATCCTACGAGCAGTACTTC. It specifies CASSEGVGLAMKSYEQYF.

This clone was seen a handful of times. The V call is TRBV12-5, the J call TRBJ1-1; TRBD1 is a possible D gene (6 bases). Germline assignment: CDR1 LGHNT and CDR2 FRNRAP. The CDR3 has 19 amino acids. The V end lost 7 bases, the J end lost 0 bases, and 27 bases lay between the germline ends. The CDR3 nucleotides are TGTGCTAGTGCCATAAGGGGGTGGCACCAGGTCGACATGAACACTGAAGCTTTCTTT. Amino acids: CASAIRGWHQVDMNTEAFF.

As DNA, the CDR3 is TGTGCCAGCAGCTTAGTGGGTATCAGTGCTAGCGGGAGTACTGAGCAGTTCTTC. This sequence encodes CASSLVGISASGSTEQFF. This chain uses TRBV7-2 with TRBJ2-1, with TRBD2 matching over 10 bases. Germline CDR1 is SGHTA and CDR2 is FQGNSA. Trimming took 1 base from V and 9 from J; bases not matched to a gene: 15. The CDR3 extends over 18 amino acids.

The V and J genes are TRBV4-3 and TRBJ2-1, with 9 bases matching TRBD2. There are 17 residues in the CDR3. J lost 5 bases, V lost 1 base, and 9 bases had no gene match. CDR1 is LGHNA, CDR2 YSLEER, per germline. Here the CDR3 reads CASSQVLSTSGNNEQFF. The DNA for the CDR3 is TGCGCCAGCAGCCAAGTATTGTCGACTAGCGGAAACAATGAGCAGTTCTTC.

The chain employs TRBV7-2 and TRBJ1-3; D might be TRBD1 (6 bases). The germline V gene encodes CDR1 SGHTA and CDR2 FQGNSA. The V end lost 5 bases, the J end lost 0 bases, and 14 bases lay between the germline ends. The CDR3 totals 16 residues. This chain's CDR3 is CASSLGGDLSGNTIYF. CDR3 DNA sequence: TGTGCCAGCAGCCTAGGGGGGGACCTCTCTGGAAACACCATATATTTT.